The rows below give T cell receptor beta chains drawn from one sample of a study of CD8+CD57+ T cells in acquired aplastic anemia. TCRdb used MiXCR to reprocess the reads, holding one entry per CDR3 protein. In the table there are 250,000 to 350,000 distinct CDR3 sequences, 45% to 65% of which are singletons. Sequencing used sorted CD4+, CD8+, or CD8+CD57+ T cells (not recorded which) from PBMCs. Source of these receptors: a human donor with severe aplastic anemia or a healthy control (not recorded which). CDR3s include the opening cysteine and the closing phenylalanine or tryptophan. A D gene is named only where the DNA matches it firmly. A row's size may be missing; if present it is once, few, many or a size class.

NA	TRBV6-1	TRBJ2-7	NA	TGTGCCAGCAGGGCAACAGGGACCTACGAGCAGTACTTC	CASRATGTYEQYF
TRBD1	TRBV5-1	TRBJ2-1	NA	TGCGCCAGCAGCTTATTAAATCAGGGGGCCGGCCATGAGCAGTTCTTC	CASSLLNQGAGHEQFF
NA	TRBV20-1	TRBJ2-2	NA	TGCAGTGCTAACGCAGGCAGGGACACCGGGGAGCTGTTTTTT	CSANAGRDTGELFF
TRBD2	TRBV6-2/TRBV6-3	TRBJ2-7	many	TGTGCCTCCGGGGGGGGCGCCACCTACGAGCAGTACTTC	CASGGGATYEQYF
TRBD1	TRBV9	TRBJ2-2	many	TGTGCCAGCAAGGGGGCCGACACCGGGGAGCTGTTTTTT	CASKGADTGELFF
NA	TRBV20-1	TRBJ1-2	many	TGCAGTGCTAAGCCGGGGAACTATGGCTACACCTTC	CSAKPGNYGYTF
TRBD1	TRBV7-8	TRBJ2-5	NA	TGTGCCAGCAGCGTTTGGACAGGGGGCGGCGAGACCCAGTACTTC	CASSVWTGGGETQYF
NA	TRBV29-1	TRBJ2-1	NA	TGCAGCGCCGACTCCATAAATGAGCAGTTCTTC	CSADSINEQFF
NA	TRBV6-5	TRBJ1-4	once	TGTGCCGGCGGAGGAGGGGCAGGTTATAATGAAAAACTGTTTTTT	CAGGGGAGYNEKLFF
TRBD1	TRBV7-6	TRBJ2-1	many	TGTGCCAGCAGCGATGGGACAGGCCCTTACAATGAGCAGTTCTTC	CASSDGTGPYNEQFF
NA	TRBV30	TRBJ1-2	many	TGTGCCGAGAAACAGGGCCATGGCTACACCTTC	CAEKQGHGYTF
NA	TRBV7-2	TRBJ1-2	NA	TGTGCCAGTAGGCAAGCAGGGGAAGGAATCTACACCTTC	CASRQAGEGIYTF
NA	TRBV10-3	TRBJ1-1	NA	TGTGCCATCAGTGATGGAACACAGACTGAAGCTTTCTTT	CAISDGTQTEAFF
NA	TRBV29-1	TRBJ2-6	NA	TGCAGCGTCGGGCTCTCTGAGGCCAACGTCCTGACTTTC	CSVGLSEANVLTF
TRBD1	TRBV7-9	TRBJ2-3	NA	TGTGCCAGCAGCCGCCAGGGGGTAGATACGCAGTATTTT	CASSRQGVDTQYF
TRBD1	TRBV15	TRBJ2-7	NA	TGTGCCACCAGCACACCGGGACAGGGATATGAGCAGTACTTC	CATSTPGQGYEQYF
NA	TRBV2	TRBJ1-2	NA	TGTGCCAGCAGTCAAACGGACGAAACGACTAACTATGGCTACACCTTC	CASSQTDETTNYGYTF
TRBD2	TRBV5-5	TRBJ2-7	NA	TGTGCCAGCAGCGAATCTAGCGGGAGATGGTACGAGCAGTACTTC	CASSESSGRWYEQYF
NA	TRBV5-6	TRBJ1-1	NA	TGTGCCAGCAGCTTGGCCTCAGCGAAACGCAGGTCGATCATGAACACTGAAGCTTTCTTT	CASSLASAKRRSIMNTEAFF
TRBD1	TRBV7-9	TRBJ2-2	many	TGTGCCAGCAGCCTAAGACCAGGGGGCGGAGACGGGGAGCTGTTTTTT	CASSLRPGGGDGELFF